The 9 T cell receptor beta chains reported below all come from one sample, sequenced in a study of cytomegalovirus exposure and HLA in healthy donors. With 60 Vbeta and 13 Jbeta primers, the PCR was carried out. Assay used: immunoSEQ multiplex PCR; TCRdb lists only in-frame clones, some missing. The data hold about 140,000 clones, with 78% observed a single time. What was sequenced was PBMCs. The receptors derive from a female donor in good health and CMV-seronegative.

This clone occurred once. The J gene is TRBJ2-7, the V gene TRBV5-4; TRBD1 matches at 10 bases. V lost 4 bases to trimming and J lost 2 bases; unmatched junction nucleotides: 3. The CDR3 totals 14 residues. Germline lookup yields CDR1 SGHNT and CDR2 YYREEE (reference sequence). In nucleotides, the CDR3 is TGTGCCAGCAGCATCGGACAGGGGGCCTACGAGCAGTACTTC. As protein: CASSIGQGAYEQYF.

The rearrangement links TRBV19 to TRBJ1-4; possibly TRBD1 for D (5 bases). Per the germline V gene, CDR1 is LNHDA and CDR2 is SQIVND (reference sequence). This CDR3 spans 15 amino acids. V was pared by 6 bases and J by 0 bases, with 11 bases between. CDR3 nucleotides: TGTGCCAGTAGGGCAGGGTTTGCAACTAATGAAAAACTGTTTTTT. Translated, it gives CASRAGFATNEKLFF.

V is TRBV10-3 and J is TRBJ2-5, with 9 nucleotides matching TRBD2. Germline V gene lookup returns CDR1 ENHRY and CDR2 SYGVKD. The CDR3 consists of 15 residues. Trimming at V came to 6 bases and at J to 5 bases, leaving 10 bases not matched to a gene. The CDR3 sequence: CAISPGLAPRETQYF. CDR3 coding DNA: TGTGCCATCAGCCCGGGACTAGCACCGCGGGAGACCCAGTACTTC.

This clone occurred a few times. CDR3 nucleotide sequence: TGTGCCAGCAGTGCTAGCGGGAGGGTTTACGAGCAGTACTTC. Amino acid sequence: CASSASGRVYEQYF. This chain connects TRBV2 to TRBJ2-7; the match to TRBD2 covers 12 bases. The CDR3 totals 14 residues. Germline V CDR1 and CDR2: SNHLY, FYNNEI. V was clipped by 4 bases and J by 4 bases; unmatched bases: 2.

The chain has TRBV6-5 and TRBJ2-7; 12 bases match TRBD1. There are 14 residues in the CDR3. CDR1 is MNHEY and CDR2 is SVGAGI in the germline V gene. V was pared by 6 bases and J by 7 bases, with 7 bases of the junction left unmatched. CDR3 residues: CASRPGTGGREQYF. In DNA form, the CDR3 reads TGTGCCAGCAGACCTGGGACAGGGGGCAGGGAGCAGTACTTC.

The V and J genes are TRBV11-2 and TRBJ2-7; a possible D gene is TRBD2 (5 bases). The length of the CDR3 is 15 residues. V gave up 5 bases and J gave up 5 bases, with 19 bases separating them. In germline, CDR1 is SGHAT, CDR2 FQNNGV. The DNA for the CDR3 is TGTGCCAGCAGCCCAAAGGGTGAGGGCGTCCACGAGCAGTACTTC. It translates to CASSPKGEGVHEQYF.

The chain combines TRBV6-1 with TRBJ2-7; 9 bases agree with TRBD1. This CDR3 comprises 16 residues. Germline CDR1 MNHNS, CDR2 SASEGT. Trimming removed 0 bases from V and 0 bases from J; junction bases left unmatched: 3. In DNA, the CDR3 is TGTGCCAGCAGTGAAGCCGGGACAGGGAGCTCCTACGAGCAGTACTTC. It is translated as CASSEAGTGSSYEQYF.

V usage is TRBV7-9 and J usage is TRBJ1-1; perhaps TRBD1 as D (6 bases). The CDR3 is made up of 12 amino acids. V lost 1 base to trimming and J lost 7 bases, with 7 bases between them. CDR1 SEHNR and CDR2 FQNEAQ come from the germline V gene (reference sequence). This chain's CDR3 is CASSLGGGEAFF. The DNA of the CDR3 is TGTGCCAGCAGCTTAGGAGGGGGTGAAGCTTTCTTT.

This chain joins TRBV18 and TRBJ2-5; D is perhaps TRBD1 (6 bases). The end of the DNA is better explained by TRBJ2-7, so the J call may be wrong. Germline CDR1 reads KGHSH; CDR2 reads LQKENI. The CDR3 is 12 amino acids. CDR3 nucleotides: TGTGCCAGCTCGTCGACAGGTCTCGAGCAGTACTTC. Protein: CASSSTGLEQYF.